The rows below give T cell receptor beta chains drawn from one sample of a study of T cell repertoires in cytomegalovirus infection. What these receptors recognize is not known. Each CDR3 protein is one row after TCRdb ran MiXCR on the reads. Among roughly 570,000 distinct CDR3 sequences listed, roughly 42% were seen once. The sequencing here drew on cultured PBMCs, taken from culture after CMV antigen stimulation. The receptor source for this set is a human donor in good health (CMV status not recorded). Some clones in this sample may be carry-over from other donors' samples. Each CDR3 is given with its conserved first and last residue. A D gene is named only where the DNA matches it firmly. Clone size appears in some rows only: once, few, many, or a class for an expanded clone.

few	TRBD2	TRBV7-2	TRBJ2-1	TGTGCCAGCAGTGATAGGGAGGGCCCCTACAATGAGCAGTTCTTC	CASSDREGPYNEQFF
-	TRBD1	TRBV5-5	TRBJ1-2	TGTGCCAGCAGTAGGGACAGCTCTAACTATGGCTACACCTTC	CASSRDSSNYGYTF
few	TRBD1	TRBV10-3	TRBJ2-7	TGTGCCGCCAAGACAGGGATCGAGCAGTACTTC	CAAKTGIEQYF
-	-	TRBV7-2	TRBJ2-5	TGTGCCAGCAGCCCACCCCGGTTAAGGGGGGAGACCCAGTACTTC	CASSPPRLRGETQYF
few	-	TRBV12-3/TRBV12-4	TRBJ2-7	TGTGCCAGCAGCCTCGCGGGGACACCCTACGAGCAGTACTTC	CASSLAGTPYEQYF
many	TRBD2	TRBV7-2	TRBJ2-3	TGTGCCAGCAGCCTCCAAGCGGGATCGGTAGATACGCAGTATTTT	CASSLQAGSVDTQYF
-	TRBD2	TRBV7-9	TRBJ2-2	TGTGCCAGCGCCGCGGGGGGTAGCCCTACCGGGGAGCTGTTTTTT	CASAAGGSPTGELFF
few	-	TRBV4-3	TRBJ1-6	TGCGCCAGCAGCCAACGGAATTCACCCCTCCACTTT	CASSQRNSPLHF
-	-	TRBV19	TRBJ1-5	TGTGCCAGTAGGCCCGCCACAGGGTGGAGCAATCAGCCCCAGCATTTT	CASRPATGWSNQPQHF
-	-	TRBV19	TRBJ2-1	TGTGCCAGTAGTATTTGGGACAATGAGCAGTTCTTC	CASSIWDNEQFF
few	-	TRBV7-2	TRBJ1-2	TGTGCCAGCAGCTTGGGCGGGACGTCGTTGTATGGCTACACCTTC	CASSLGGTSLYGYTF
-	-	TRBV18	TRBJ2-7	TGTGCCAGCTCACAACTCCGGGACCCTTCCTACGAGCAGTACTTC	CASSQLRDPSYEQYF
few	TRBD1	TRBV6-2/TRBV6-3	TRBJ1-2	TGTGCCAGCAGTAGGGACAGCTTCGCTGGCTACACCTTC	CASSRDSFAGYTF
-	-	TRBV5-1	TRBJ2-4	TGCGCCAGCAGTATCACCTCCGGGGACCTTCAGTACTTC	CASSITSGDLQYF
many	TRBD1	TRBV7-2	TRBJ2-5	TGTGCCAGCAGCTCTTACAGGGGGGAAGAGACCCAGTACTTC	CASSSYRGEETQYF
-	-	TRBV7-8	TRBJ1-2	TGTGCCAGCAGCGACGGACAGTTCATAGCTAACTATGGCTACACCTTC	CASSDGQFIANYGYTF
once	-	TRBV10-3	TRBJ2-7	TGTGCCACCCTGAAGATTGAGGGAGGCGAGCAGTACTTC	CATLKIEGGEQYF
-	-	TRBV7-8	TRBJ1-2	TGTGCCAGCAGCTTAGTTAGCAGGAACACCTATGGCTACACCTTC	CASSLVSRNTYGYTF
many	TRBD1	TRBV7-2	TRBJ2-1	TGTGCCAGCAGCTTAACGGGACAGGGGGCCAATGAGCAGTTCTTC	CASSLTGQGANEQFF
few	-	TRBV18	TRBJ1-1	TGTGCCAGCCCAAGGCCCGAGGGTTTGAACACTGAAGCTTTCTTT	CASPRPEGLNTEAFF
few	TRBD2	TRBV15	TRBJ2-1	TGTGCCACCAGCAGCCTAGCGGGCTCCTACAATGAGCAGTTCTTC	CATSSLAGSYNEQFF
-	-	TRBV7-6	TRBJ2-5	TGTGCCAGCAGCCCTGATTTGGGTACAGAGACCCAGTACTTC	CASSPDLGTETQYF
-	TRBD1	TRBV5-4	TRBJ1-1	TGTGCCAGCAGCTCACTTTACAGGGGTGAAGCTTTCTTT	CASSSLYRGEAFF
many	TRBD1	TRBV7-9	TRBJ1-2	TGTGCCAGCAGCTTGGGACAGGGGGTCTATGGCTACACCTTC	CASSLGQGVYGYTF
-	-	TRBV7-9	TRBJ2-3	TGTGCCAGCAGCTCCAACAGACCGGATACGCAGTATTTT	CASSSNRPDTQYF
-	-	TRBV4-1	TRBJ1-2	TGCGCCAGCAGCCCCCACAATGAAAACTATGGCTACACCTTC	CASSPHNENYGYTF
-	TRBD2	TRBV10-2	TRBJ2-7	TGCGCCAGCAGTGAGGTCACTAGCGGCCACGAGCAGTACTTC	CASSEVTSGHEQYF
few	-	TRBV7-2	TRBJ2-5	TGTGCCAGTGGGGCGGTCCAAGAGACCCAGTACTTC	CASGAVQETQYF
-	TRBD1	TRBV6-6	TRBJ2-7	TGTGCCAGCCGAGATACCGGGACAGGGTACTACGAGCAGTACTTC	CASRDTGTGYYEQYF
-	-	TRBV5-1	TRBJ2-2	TGCGCCAGCAGCTTTAGACAGACGAACACCGGGGAGCTGTTTTTT	CASSFRQTNTGELFF
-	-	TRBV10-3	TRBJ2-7	TGTGCCATCAGTCCCAAAGATAGCTCCTACGAGCAGTACTTC	CAISPKDSSYEQYF
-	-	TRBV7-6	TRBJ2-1	TGTGCCAGCAGCTCCGGCGGGGTCCGAGCCTACAATGAGCAGTTCTTC	CASSSGGVRAYNEQFF
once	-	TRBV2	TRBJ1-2	TGTGCCACCCCCCCGGGGCAGTCAGAAGGCTACACCTTC	CATPPGQSEGYTF
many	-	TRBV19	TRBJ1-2	TGTGCCAGCAGTCCGGGACGGAACTATGGCTACACCTTC	CASSPGRNYGYTF
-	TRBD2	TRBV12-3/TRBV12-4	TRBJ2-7	TGTGCCAGCAGACCGGGACTAGCGGGATTGGACGAGCAGTACTTC	CASRPGLAGLDEQYF
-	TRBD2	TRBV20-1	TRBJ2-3	TGCAGTGCTAAGCAGACTAGCGGGATGGATACGCAGTATTTT	CSAKQTSGMDTQYF
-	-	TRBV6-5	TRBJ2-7	TGTGCCAGCAGTTACTCGAAAGGGGTGGCCTACGAGCAGTACTTC	CASSYSKGVAYEQYF
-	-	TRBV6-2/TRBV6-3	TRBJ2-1	TGTGCCAGCAGTTACTGGGTCAGGGTACGCAATGAGCAGTTCTTC	CASSYWVRVRNEQFF
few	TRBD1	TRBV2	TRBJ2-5	TGTGCCAGCAGTGGACAGGGGAAAGAGACCCAGTACTTC	CASSGQGKETQYF
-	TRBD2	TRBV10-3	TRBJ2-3	TGTGCCATCAGTGTTGCCGGGGGGGCCACAGATACGCAGTATTTT	CAISVAGGATDTQYF
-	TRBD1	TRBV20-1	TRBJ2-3	TGCAGTGCTAGAGGGGTAGACAGGGGCACAGATACGCAGTATTTT	CSARGVDRGTDTQYF
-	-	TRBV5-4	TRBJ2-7	TGTGCCAGCAGCTTGTGGGCGGGGGCCGGAAACGAGCAGTACTTC	CASSLWAGAGNEQYF
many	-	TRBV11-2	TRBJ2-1	TGTGCCAGCAGCTTAGATTGGAGGGTTGAGCAGTTCTTC	CASSLDWRVEQFF
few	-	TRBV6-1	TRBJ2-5	TGTGCCAGCAGTGAACCCCCCTCCAAACAAGAGACCCAGTACTTC	CASSEPPSKQETQYF
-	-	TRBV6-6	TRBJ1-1	TGTGCCAGCAGATCACTAGAAGGGTACACTGAAGCTTTCTTT	CASRSLEGYTEAFF
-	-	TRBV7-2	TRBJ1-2	TGTGCCAGCAGACTTAACAGGGAGAACTATGGCTACACCTTC	CASRLNRENYGYTF
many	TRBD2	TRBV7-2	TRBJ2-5	TGTGCCAGCAGCTGGCCGGGACTAGCGGGGGGGCCGTTGTCAGAGACCCAGTACTTC	CASSWPGLAGGPLSETQYF
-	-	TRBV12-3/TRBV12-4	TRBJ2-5	TGTGCCAGCAGTTTATACGGCGCCGGAGAGACCCAGTACTTC	CASSLYGAGETQYF
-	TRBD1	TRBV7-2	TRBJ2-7	TGTGCCAGCAGCTCCTCCGGGACAGCCTACGAGCAGTACTTC	CASSSSGTAYEQYF
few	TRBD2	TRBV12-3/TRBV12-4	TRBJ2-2	TGTGCCAGCAGTTTAGGGCCTAGGCGGGAGGGGCGTAGCGGGGAGCTGTTTTTT	CASSLGPRREGRSGELFF
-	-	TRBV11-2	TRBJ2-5	TGTGCCAGCAGCTCTTGGGAGTTTCAAGAGACCCAGTACTTC	CASSSWEFQETQYF
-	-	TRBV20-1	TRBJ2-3	TGCAGTGTCAGGGGACGGGCAGATACGCAGTATTTT	CSVRGRADTQYF
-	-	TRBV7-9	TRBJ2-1	TGTGCCAGCAGCTTCCGGCCCAATGAGCAGTTCTTC	CASSFRPNEQFF
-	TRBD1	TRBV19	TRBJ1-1	TGTGCCAGCGCCCCTGACAGGGGGACTGAAGCTTTCTTT	CASAPDRGTEAFF
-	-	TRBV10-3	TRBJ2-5	TGTGCCATCAGTGAGTCTGCGGCAGAGACCCAGTACTTC	CAISESAAETQYF
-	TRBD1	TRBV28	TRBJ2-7	TGTGCCAGCAGTTTGACCGGTACAGGGGGGACCTACGAGCAGTACTTC	CASSLTGTGGTYEQYF
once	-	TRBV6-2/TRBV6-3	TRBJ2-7	TGTGCCAGCAGTTACTCGATCGGAACCCGGGGCTACGAGCAGTACTTC	CASSYSIGTRGYEQYF
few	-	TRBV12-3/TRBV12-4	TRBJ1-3	TGTGCCAGCTCTTGGGCATATGGAAACACCATATATTTT	CASSWAYGNTIYF